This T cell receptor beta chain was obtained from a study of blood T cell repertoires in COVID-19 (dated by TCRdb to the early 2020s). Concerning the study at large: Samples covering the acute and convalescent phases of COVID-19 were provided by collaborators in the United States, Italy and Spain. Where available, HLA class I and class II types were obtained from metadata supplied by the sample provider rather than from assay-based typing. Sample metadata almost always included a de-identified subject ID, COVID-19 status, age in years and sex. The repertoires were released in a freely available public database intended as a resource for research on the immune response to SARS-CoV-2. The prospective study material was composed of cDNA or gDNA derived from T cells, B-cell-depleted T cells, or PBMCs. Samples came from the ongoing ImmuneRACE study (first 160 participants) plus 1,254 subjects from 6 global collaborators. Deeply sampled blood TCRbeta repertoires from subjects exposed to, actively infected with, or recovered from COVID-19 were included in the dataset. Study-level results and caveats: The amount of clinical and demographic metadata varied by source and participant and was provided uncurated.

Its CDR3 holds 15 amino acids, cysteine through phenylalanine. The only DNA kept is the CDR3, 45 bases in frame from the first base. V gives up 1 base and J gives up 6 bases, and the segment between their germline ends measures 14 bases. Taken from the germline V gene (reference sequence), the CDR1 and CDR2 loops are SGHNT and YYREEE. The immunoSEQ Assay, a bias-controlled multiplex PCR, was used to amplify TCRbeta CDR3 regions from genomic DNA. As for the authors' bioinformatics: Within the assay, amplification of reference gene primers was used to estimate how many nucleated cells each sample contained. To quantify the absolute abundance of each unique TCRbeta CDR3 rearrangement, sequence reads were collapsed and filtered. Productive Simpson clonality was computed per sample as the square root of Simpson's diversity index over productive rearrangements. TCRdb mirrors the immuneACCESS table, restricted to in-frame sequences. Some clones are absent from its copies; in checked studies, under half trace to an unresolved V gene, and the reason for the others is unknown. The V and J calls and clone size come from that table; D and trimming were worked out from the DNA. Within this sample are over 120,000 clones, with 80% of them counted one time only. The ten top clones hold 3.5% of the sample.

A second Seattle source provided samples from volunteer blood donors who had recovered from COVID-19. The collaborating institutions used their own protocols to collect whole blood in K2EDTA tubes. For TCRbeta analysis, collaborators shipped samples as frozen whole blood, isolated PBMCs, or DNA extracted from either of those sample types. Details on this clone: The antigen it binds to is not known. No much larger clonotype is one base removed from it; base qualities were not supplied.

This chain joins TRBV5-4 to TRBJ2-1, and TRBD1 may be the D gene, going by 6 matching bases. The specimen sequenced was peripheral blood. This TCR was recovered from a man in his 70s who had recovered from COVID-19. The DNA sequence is TGTGCCAGCAGCTTGCTACTGGGGGCCTCCAATGAGCAGTTCTTC. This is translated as CASSLLLGASNEQFF. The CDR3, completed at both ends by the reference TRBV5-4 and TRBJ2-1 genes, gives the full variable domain ETGVTQSPTHLIKTRGQQVTLRCSSQSGHNTVSWYQQALGQGPQFIFQYYREEENGRGNFPPRFSGLQFPNYSSELNVNALELDDSALYLCASSLLLGASNEQFFGPGTRLTVL.